This paragraph reports one TCR beta chain. This record belongs to a study of CD8+ T cells in alopecia areata. Indicated treatment: oral pan-JAK inhibitor, 5-10 mg twice daily. Sorted out of PBMCs were CD4+ T cells and CD8+ T cells. Once RNA had been extracted, it was reverse transcribed into cDNA to act as the sequencing template. Assay used: immunoSEQ multiplex PCR; TCRdb lists only in-frame clones, some missing. The data show fewer than 110,000 clones, with roughly 56% seen just once and around 15% held by the top ten. The source was CD8+ T cells sorted from blood, collected at approximately week 56, from a patient treated with tofacitinib. The receptor's source is a human donor with alopecia areata.

This CDR3 reads CASSLRSRISVRGRTEAFF. The CDR3 DNA reads TGTGCCAGCAGCTTGCGATCCCGGATCTCTGTCAGGGGCCGTACTGAAGCTTTCTTT. V and J are TRBV5-7 and TRBJ1-1, with a weak D call TRBD1 (6 bases). TRBV5-7 falls under the ORF class, with uncertain function. CDR3 length: 19 amino acids. V was clipped by 1 base and J by 5 bases, with 27 bases between them.